The 22 T cell receptor beta chains below all came from one sample that was sequenced in a study of regulatory T cells in long-lasting Graves disease. As to time point: newly diagnosed GD, antithyroid drugs for less than 3 months. PBMC-derived RNA was used for the TCR library. Researchers made TCR beta libraries by using iRepertoire HTBI primers and running Arm-PCR on CDR3 regions. TCRdb recomputed calls from the multiplex PCR reads with MiXCR, one row per CDR3 protein. The repertoire holds about 200,000 distinct CDR3 sequences, approximately 18% seen once, with over 9.5% in the top ten. These data are also associated with another study on T cells in Graves' hyperthyroidism and ophthalmopathy.

The sample here was peripheral blood mononuclear cells (PBMCs), taken at new diagnosis, from a patient treated with antithyroid drugs. Source of these receptors: a woman in her twenties or thirties with Graves disease.

This clonotype has ten or more counts. The chain joins TRBV14 to TRBJ1-6; 8 bases match TRBD1. The CDR3 has 18 residues. Unmatched junction bases numbered 13, after V lost 4 bases and J lost 5 bases. The V gene's germline CDR1 is SGHDN and CDR2 FVKESK. CDR3 residues: CASSLGVRGTGNNSPLHF. The CDR3 DNA sequence: TGTGCCAGCAGCCTTGGGGTTAGAGGGACAGGAAATAATTCACCCCTCCACTTT.

This clonotype was counted many times. The rearrangement joins TRBV20-1 to TRBJ2-7, with D perhaps matching TRBD2 (5 bases). V was clipped by 2 bases and J by 2 bases, with 10 bases between them. CDR3 length equals 13 residues. Germline loops: CDR1 DFQATT, CDR2 SNEGSKA (reference sequence). CDR3 sequence (DNA): TGCAGTGCTAGATCTAGCAGCCCCTACGAGCAGTACTTC. This codes for CSARSSSPYEQYF.

The sample holds a few counts of this clonotype. This chain uses TRBV20-1 with TRBJ2-6; no clear D. Germline-derived CDR1 and CDR2 are DFQATT and SNEGSKA (reference sequence). CDR3 length equals 15 residues. V was shortened by 3 bases and J by 2 bases, with 11 bases between the two germline ends. The CDR3 protein is CSASLLGPGANVLTF. CDR3 coding DNA: TGCAGTGCTAGCCTGCTGGGTCCTGGGGCCAACGTCCTGACTTTC.

This clonotype was observed many times. This sequence joins TRBV11-2 and TRBJ2-1, with D tentatively TRBD2 (6 bases). The V end was cut by 2 bases, the J end by 6 bases, with 14 bases between. CDR3 length: 15 residues. CDR1 is SGHAT and CDR2 is FQNNGV in the germline V gene. The CDR3 here is CASSLFLAIRNEQFF. CDR3 nucleotide sequence: TGTGCCAGCAGCTTATTTCTAGCGATCCGCAATGAGCAGTTCTTC.

In this sample, this clonotype turned up a few times. The J gene is TRBJ1-2, the V gene TRBV7-6; TRBD1 is a possible D gene (6 bases). Trimming took 5 bases from V and 3 from J, leaving 19 bases between them. Per the germline V gene, CDR1 is SGHVS and CDR2 is FNYEAQ. The CDR3 length is 16 residues. The CDR3 spells CASSPGWGRVDYGYTF. The CDR3, as DNA: TGTGCCAGCAGCCCCGGTTGGGGGCGCGTTGACTATGGCTACACCTTC.

Of note for this clonotype: This may arise from a read error, as a much more abundant clone is one base away. The chain carries TRBV7-2 and TRBJ1-2; 7 nucleotides align to TRBD1. CDR1 and CDR2 from the germline V gene are SGHTA and FQGNSA. Germline trimming cut 5 bases from V and 8 bases from J; bases unmatched to any gene: 8. The CDR3 sequence is 13 residues long. CDR3 nucleotide sequence: TGTGCCAGCAGCGTCCTTCAGGGGGGCGGCTACACCTTC. This gives the protein CASSVLQGGGYTF.

With respect to this clonotype: Being one base from a much bigger clone, this may be a read error. The chain uses TRBV2 and TRBJ1-5; 7 bases are shared with TRBD1. Germline-derived CDR1 and CDR2 are SNHLY and FYNNEI. The CDR3 consists of 16 residues. The CDR3 nucleotides are TGTGCCTGCAGTGATGACAGGGAGGGCTGGAATCAGCCCCAGCATTTT. This sequence encodes CACSDDREGWNQPQHF. Looking up the rest from reference TRBV2 and TRBJ1-5 gives the full variable domain: EPEVTQTPSHQVTQMGQEVILRCVPISNHLYFYWYRQILGQKVEFLVSFYNNEISEKSEIFDDQFSVERPDGSNFTLKIRSTKLEDSAMYFCACSDDREGWNQPQHFGDGTRLSIL.

This clonotype was seen ten or more times. This rearrangement joins TRBV19 to TRBJ2-2; 7 bases are a match to TRBD1. Germline CDR1 is LNHDA and CDR2 is SQIVND (reference sequence). V lost 2 bases, J lost 3 bases, and 6 bases stayed unmatched. This CDR3 is built from 16 residues. In DNA, the CDR3 is TGTGCCAGTAGTATATGGAGGACAGGACACACCGGGGAGCTGTTTTTT. This encodes CASSIWRTGHTGELFF.

This clonotype was recorded a few times. This chain links TRBV28 with TRBJ1-4; weak D call: TRBD1 (6 bases). With 8 bases removed from V and 8 bases from J, the gap between germline ends came to 15 bases. Germline loops: CDR1 MDHEN, CDR2 SYDVKM. The CDR3 extends over 13 amino acids. The CDR3 region is CASAGTTGEKLFF. The DNA for the CDR3 is TGTGCCAGCGCCGGGACAACCGGGGAAAAACTGTTTTTT.

This clonotype has at least ten counts. The chain has TRBV6-2 or TRBV6-3 and TRBJ2-1; D is perhaps TRBD1 (5 bases). CDR3 length: 15 amino acids. V lost 6 bases to trimming and J lost 8 bases, with 20 bases between them. Germline-derived CDR1 and CDR2 are MNHEY and SVGEGT. CDR3 in DNA: TGTGCCAGCAGGGGTGCCTGGGGCCCAGTGGATGAGCAGTTCTTC. It encodes CASRGAWGPVDEQFF.

There are many counts of this clonotype. The V call is TRBV7-9, the J call TRBJ2-1, with a possible D match to TRBD2 (7 bases). The CDR3 is 15 amino acids. V shed 4 bases and J shed 5 bases, with 15 bases lying between them. CDR1 and CDR2 from the germline V gene are SEHNR and FQNEAQ (reference sequence). This chain's CDR3 is CASSYTGGPDNEQFF. For the CDR3, the DNA is TGTGCCAGCAGCTACACGGGGGGCCCGGACAATGAGCAGTTCTTC.

The DNA of the CDR3 is TGTGCCAGCAGTTTATTGGCGGGGGGCGCTTCCCTCGAGCAGTACTTC. It yields the protein CASSLLAGGASLEQYF. This chain uses TRBV28 with TRBJ2-7; 8 positions agree with TRBD2. Looked up from germline, CDR1 is MDHEN and CDR2 is SYDVKM. The CDR3 has 16 amino acids. Losses at the gene ends were 1 base for V and 6 bases for J; bases not matched to a gene: 11.

This clonotype was seen repeatedly, ten times or more. The chain joins TRBV11-3 to TRBJ2-1; TRBD2 matches 11 bases. The CDR3 is 16 amino acids. Germline assignment: CDR1 SGHNT and CDR2 YENEEA. V trimming: 0 bases; J trimming: 9 bases; junction bases outside the gene matches: 7. The CDR3 loop is CASSLDLAGGLGEQFF. The DNA for the CDR3 is TGTGCCAGCAGCTTAGATTTAGCGGGGGGGCTCGGTGAGCAGTTCTTC.

This clonotype was observed a handful of times. The chain combines TRBV28 with TRBJ1-2; D gene unclear. V was cut by 4 bases and J by 7 bases, with 16 bases left in between. CDR1 and CDR2 from the germline V gene are MDHEN and SYDVKM. This CDR3 has 14 amino acids. The CDR3 DNA is TGTGCCAGCAGTTGGCTTACTGGACGGCGTGGCTACACCTTC. Translating it yields CASSWLTGRRGYTF.

This clonotype was detected ten times or more. The chain combines TRBV19 with TRBJ2-1; 8 positions match TRBD2. The CDR3 runs to 16 residues. After removal of 0 bases from V and 8 bases from J, the junction contained 9 bases not matched to a gene. Germline V lookup: CDR1 LNHDA, CDR2 SQIVND (reference sequence). The chain's CDR3 is CASSIERLAGGDEQFF. The CDR3 bases are TGTGCCAGTAGTATAGAAAGGCTAGCGGGTGGCGATGAGCAGTTCTTC.

Comments on this clonotype: Given the absence of the conserved phenylalanine or tryptophan at the CDR3 end, a read error is likely. The limits of the CDR3 on the DNA are not certain, so only TCRdb's listed CDR3 is given. This chain joins TRBV24-1 and TRBJ2-1; whether TRBD1, the table's D call, matches the DNA was not checked. CDR1 is KGHDR and CDR2 is SFDVKD in the germline V gene. The CDR3 has 17 residues if both end residues are counted. CDR3 residues: CATSDTTGGVSYNEQLS.

For this clonotype: Given a much more abundant clone one base away, this may be a read error. This rearrangement joins TRBV15 to TRBJ2-5; the match to TRBD2 covers 7 bases. In germline, CDR1 is LNHNV, CDR2 YYDKDF (reference sequence). CDR3 length equals 17 residues. V lost 5 bases and J lost 1; bases outside the gene matches: 13. DNA of the CDR3: TGTGCCACCAGCGGATTTGGAGCGGGATTACCCCAAGAGACCCAGTACTTC. Translated, it gives CATSGFGAGLPQETQYF.

This clonotype was picked up one time. The chain has TRBV20-1 and TRBJ2-7, with 11 bases matching TRBD2. CDR1 is DFQATT, CDR2 SNEGSKA, per germline (reference sequence). V lost 1 base, J lost 4 bases, and 3 bases stayed unmatched. This CDR3 contains 14 residues. The CDR3 is CSARALAGGYEQYF. CDR3 nucleotides: TGCAGTGCTAGAGCGCTAGCGGGGGGATACGAGCAGTACTTC.

There are many counts of this clonotype. V usage is TRBV2 and J usage is TRBJ2-7; D gene ambiguous. V was shortened by 2 bases and J by 0 bases, with 8 bases between the two germline ends. Germline CDR1 SNHLY, CDR2 FYNNEI. The CDR3 extends over 14 amino acids. This CDR3 is CASSEYSSSYEQYF. The CDR3 region has the DNA TGTGCCAGCAGTGAATACAGTAGCTCCTACGAGCAGTACTTC.

In its sample, this clonotype was seen many times. This rearrangement joins TRBV7-6 to TRBJ2-3, with 7 bases that match TRBD2. The germline gives CDR1 SGHVS, CDR2 FNYEAQ. The CDR3 loop spans 16 amino acids. Unmatched junction bases numbered 15, after V lost 6 bases and J lost 6 bases. CDR3 DNA: TGTGCCAGCAGATCAGTTGGGCCTAGCGGTCTGGATACGCAGTATTTT. This gives the protein CASRSVGPSGLDTQYF.

This clonotype was recorded at least ten times. The chain has TRBV19 and TRBJ1-5; D uncertain. The CDR3 has 15 residues. Germline loops: CDR1 LNHDA, CDR2 SQIVND (reference sequence). V dropped 4 bases and J dropped 4 bases, with 14 bases sitting between them. CDR3 sequence reads: CASSRNLGWNQPQHF. The CDR3 DNA is TGTGCCAGTAGTAGGAATCTTGGGTGGAATCAGCCCCAGCATTTT. Full variable domain (missing parts from reference TRBV19 and TRBJ1-5): DGGITQSPKYLFRKEGQNVTLSCEQNLNHDAMYWYRQDPGQGLRLIYYSQIVNDFQKGDIAEGYSVSREKKESFPLTVTSAQKNPTAFYLCASSRNLGWNQPQHFGDGTRLSIL.

This clonotype was seen many times. This chain joins TRBV2 and TRBJ2-1; possibly TRBD1 for D (6 bases). The better agreement between TRBJ2-5 and the DNA end casts doubt on the J call. Germline CDR1 SNHLY, CDR2 FYNNEI. CDR3 length: 17 residues. CDR3 nucleotide sequence: TGTGCCAGCAGTGATATGGGCAGGGGTTGGGATCAAGAGACCCAGTACTTC. Amino acids: CASSDMGRGWDQETQYF.